These 22 T cell receptor beta chains came from one sample sequenced in a study of cytomegalovirus exposure and HLA in healthy donors. 60 Vbeta and 13 Jbeta primers were used in PCR. The repertoire was sequenced with immunoSEQ multiplex PCR; TCRdb's copy has only in-frame clones and lacks some. Of about 160,000 clones in the sample, 65% to 85% are singletons; the top ten hold roughly 7.5%. What was sequenced was PBMCs. All receptors come from a woman in her 30s in good health and CMV-seropositive.

The V call is TRBV10-3, the J call TRBJ2-7; no clear D gene. Germline V gene sequence: CDR1 ENHRY, CDR2 SYGVKD. The CDR3 sequence is 12 residues long. V dropped 4 bases and J dropped 2 bases, with 6 bases sitting between them. The chain's CDR3 is CAISAETYEQYF. In nucleotides, the CDR3 is TGTGCCATCAGTGCAGAAACCTACGAGCAGTACTTC.

The rearrangement joins TRBV4-3 to TRBJ1-2, with a possible D match to TRBD1 (5 bases). The germline gives CDR1 LGHNA, CDR2 YSLEER. The V end lost 0 bases, the J end lost 3 bases, and 11 bases lay between the germline ends. The CDR3 has 15 amino acids. The CDR3 DNA follows: TGCGCCAGCAGCCAAGATAAGGGGTGGGACTATGGCTACACCTTC. Residues: CASSQDKGWDYGYTF.

V and J are TRBV15 and TRBJ1-3; the match to TRBD1 covers 7 bases. Trimming removed 5 bases from V and 7 bases from J; junction bases left unmatched: 17. Germline CDR1 reads LNHNV; CDR2 reads YYDKDF (reference sequence). CDR3 length: 17 amino acids. The CDR3 protein is CATSPRTGGGHGNTIYF. CDR3 DNA: TGTGCCACCAGCCCCCGGACAGGTGGGGGTCATGGGAACACCATATATTTT. Filled out from reference TRBV15 and TRBJ1-3, the complete variable domain reads DAMVIQNPRYQVTQFGKPVTLSCSQTLNHNVMYWYQQKSSQAPKLLFHYYDKDFNNEADTPDNFQSRRPNTSFCFLDIRSPGLGDTAMYLCATSPRTGGGHGNTIYFGEGSWLTVV.

The V call is TRBV6-4, the J call TRBJ2-5; TRBD2 matches at 13 bases. The V segment lost 5 bases and the J segment 5 bases; nucleotides outside the gene matches: 5. Germline CDR1 and CDR2: MRHNA and SNTAGT. The CDR3 runs to 15 residues. The CDR3 bases are TGTGCCAGCAGTCAGACTAGCGGGGGGCAGGAGACCCAGTACTTC. Protein product: CASSQTSGGQETQYF.

This clone was recorded once. The V and J genes are TRBV5-4 and TRBJ2-4, with D perhaps TRBD1 (5 bases). The CDR3 loop spans 13 amino acids. Germline V gene sequence: CDR1 SGHNT, CDR2 YYREEE (reference sequence). V lost 0 bases, J lost 8 bases, and 9 bases lay in between. CDR3 in DNA: TGTGCCAGCAGCTTGGCAGGGATTCACATTCAGTACTTC. As protein: CASSLAGIHIQYF.

The gene calls are TRBV28 and TRBJ1-5; TRBD1 agrees at 8 bases. The ends lost 5 bases at V and 2 bases at J; junction bases unmatched: 14. The CDR3 is made up of 18 amino acids. Per germline, CDR1 MDHEN and CDR2 SYDVKM. The CDR3 sequence: CASSPQGALLRGNQPQHF. In DNA form, the CDR3 reads TGTGCCAGCAGTCCTCAGGGGGCGCTTCTACGTGGCAATCAGCCCCAGCATTTT.

The chain is built from TRBV10-3 and TRBJ1-1; no definite D call. V dropped 2 bases and J dropped 1 base, with 8 bases sitting between them. The germline V gene encodes CDR1 ENHRY and CDR2 SYGVKD. This CDR3 has 14 amino acids. CDR3 sequence: CAISEGRSNTEAFF. CDR3 in DNA: TGTGCCATCAGTGAGGGCAGATCGAACACTGAAGCTTTCTTT.

The rearrangement uses TRBV9 and TRBJ1-1; D is uncertain. V dropped 0 bases and J dropped 3 bases, with 12 bases sitting between them. This CDR3 contains 15 residues. Germline CDR1 is SGDLS and CDR2 is YYNGEE. This chain's CDR3 is CASSVAAGIYTEAFF. CDR3 DNA sequence: TGTGCCAGCAGCGTAGCAGCGGGGATATACACTGAAGCTTTCTTT.

This clone was recorded once. The chain joins TRBV4-3 to TRBJ2-5; a weak D match, TRBD1 (5 bases). The germline CDR1 and CDR2 sequences are LGHNA and YSLEER. The CDR3 contains 16 residues. Trimming removed 1 base from V and 5 bases from J, with 17 bases in between. The DNA of the CDR3 is TGCGCCAGCAGCCAAGGCTTCCCAGGGTTCGGGGAGACCCAGTACTTC. Translation: CASSQGFPGFGETQYF.

The CDR3 spells CASSPGQGASETQYF. Written as DNA, the CDR3 is TGCGCCAGCAGTCCCGGACAGGGGGCATCGGAGACCCAGTACTTC. This chain joins TRBV23-1 and TRBJ2-5; 11 nucleotides line up with TRBD1. TRBV23-1 is an ORF; its function is uncertain. The CDR3 covers 15 residues. V lost 4 bases to trimming and J lost 5 bases; unmatched junction nucleotides: 6.

The chain uses TRBV5-4 and TRBJ2-7, with D uncertain. The CDR3 covers 15 residues. The germline V and J ends were trimmed by 4 bases and 3 bases, with 17 bases remaining between them. CDR1 and CDR2 (germline): SGHNT, YYREEE (reference sequence). The CDR3 reads CASSQDLSGYYEQYF. The CDR3, as DNA: TGTGCCAGCAGCCAAGACCTTTCAGGCTACTACGAGCAGTACTTC.

This chain joins TRBV2 and TRBJ2-6, with a tentative D call TRBD1 (6 bases). This CDR3 comprises 16 residues. CDR1 is SNHLY and CDR2 is FYNNEI in the germline V gene. V was shortened by 8 bases and J by 4 bases, with 18 bases between the two germline ends. CDR3: CASFGQPKVGANVLTF. The CDR3 DNA reads as TGTGCCAGCTTCGGACAGCCCAAGGTGGGGGCCAACGTCCTGACTTTC.

The chain carries TRBV11-3 and TRBJ2-5; perhaps TRBD2 as D (6 bases). The CDR3 runs 12 residues. Germline V lookup: CDR1 SGHNT, CDR2 YENEEA. Trimming cost V 3 bases and J 7 bases, with 9 bases left between them. The CDR3 sequence is CASSFSGGTQYF. The CDR3 nucleotides read TGTGCCAGCAGCTTCTCCGGGGGGACCCAGTACTTC.

The chain couples TRBV29-1 to TRBJ1-3; tentatively, D is TRBD1 (5 bases). CDR3 length: 13 residues. V was pared by 7 bases and J by 0 bases, with 10 bases between. Germline V gene sequence: CDR1 SQVTM, CDR2 ANQGSEA. The CDR3 reads CSAWGPSGNTIYF. The DNA for the CDR3 is TGCAGCGCCTGGGGCCCCTCTGGAAACACCATATATTTT.

The chain joins TRBV5-5 to TRBJ1-4; unclear D gene. Germline CDR1 and CDR2: SGHKS and YYEKEE (reference sequence). This CDR3 has 14 amino acids. V gave up 5 bases and J gave up 0 bases, with 8 bases separating them. CDR3 sequence reads: CASRRQPTNEKLFF. The CDR3 nucleotides are TGTGCCAGCAGACGACAACCAACTAATGAAAAACTGTTTTTT.

J is TRBJ2-7 and V is TRBV2; D not certain. Looked up from germline, CDR1 is SNHLY and CDR2 is FYNNEI. The V end lost 6 bases, the J end lost 1 base, and 10 bases lay between the germline ends. The CDR3 is made up of 13 amino acids. The CDR3 region is CASRSPQSYEQYF. CDR3 coding DNA: TGTGCCAGCAGGTCGCCGCAGTCCTACGAGCAGTACTTC.

The chain couples TRBV10-3 to TRBJ2-1; weak D call: TRBD1 (6 bases). CDR3 length: 18 amino acids. Trimming shortened V by 4 bases and J by 6 bases, and 25 bases separated the two germline ends. Germline V gene data show CDR1 as ENHRY and CDR2 as SYGVKD. The CDR3 region is CAISGGHSRGPRPNEQFF. CDR3 nucleotides: TGTGCCATCAGTGGGGGACACTCCAGGGGACCCAGGCCCAATGAGCAGTTCTTC.

V is TRBV5-1 and J is TRBJ1-1, with D hard to call. CDR1 and CDR2 from the germline V gene are SGHRS and YFSETQ. CDR3 length: 19 residues. With 0 bases removed from V and 4 bases from J, the gap between germline ends came to 25 bases. As DNA, the CDR3 is TGCGCCAGCAGCTTGGGTGGACTCCAATGGTTAGTCGAAAGCACTGAAGCTTTCTTT. Amino acid sequence: CASSLGGLQWLVESTEAFF. Variable domain in full (rest from reference TRBV5-1 and TRBJ1-1): KAGVTQTPRYLIKTRGQQVTLSCSPISGHRSVSWYQQTPGQGLQFLFEYFSETQRNKGNFPGRFSGRQFSNSRSEMNVSTLELGDSALYLCASSLGGLQWLVESTEAFFGQGTRLTVV.

The chain has TRBV13 and TRBJ2-3; 15 bases align to TRBD2. Per the germline V gene, CDR1 is PRHDT and CDR2 is FYEKMQ (reference sequence). Germline trimming cut 5 bases from V and 6 bases from J; bases unmatched to any gene: 15. This CDR3 spans 19 amino acids. The CDR3 nucleotides read TGTGCCAGCAGCACGGGACTAGCGGGGGGCGAGGGGATCATGGATACGCAGTATTTT. This encodes CASSTGLAGGEGIMDTQYF.

The chain is built from TRBV12-5 and TRBJ2-2; 8 bases are shared with TRBD1. After removal of 5 bases from V and 4 bases from J, the junction contained 3 bases not matched to a gene. The CDR3 has 14 residues. CDR1 and CDR2 from the germline V gene are LGHNT and FRNRAP. The CDR3 DNA follows: TGTGCTAGTGGTCCTACAGGGGGCACCGGGGAGCTGTTTTTT. Translated: CASGPTGGTGELFF.

V usage is TRBV7-9 and J usage is TRBJ2-3; 9 bases are a match to TRBD2. The CDR3 extends over 15 amino acids. V gave up 5 bases and J gave up 9 bases; unmatched junction bases: 12. Germline CDR1 and CDR2: SEHNR and FQNEAQ (reference sequence). The chain's CDR3 is CASSDFGGGAGTQYF. CDR3 bases: TGTGCCAGCAGCGACTTCGGCGGGGGGGCCGGAACGCAGTATTTT. The full variable domain, in which reference TRBV7-9 and TRBJ2-3 provide the parts outside the CDR3, is DTGVSQNPRHKITKRGQNVTFRCDPISEHNRLYWYRQTLGQGPEFLTYFQNEAQLEKSRLLSDRFSAERPKGSFSTLEIQRTEQGDSAMYLCASSDFGGGAGTQYFGPGTRLTVL.

This clone appeared once. The J gene is TRBJ2-1, the V gene TRBV4-3, with D perhaps matching TRBD2 (7 bases). Germline V gives CDR1 LGHNA, CDR2 YSLEER. Trimming left V 4 bases short and J 7 bases short, with 23 bases between. This CDR3 comprises 17 residues. The CDR3: CASSPVLGGAGGNEQFF. CDR3 nucleotides: TGCGCCAGCAGCCCCGTATTGGGGGGGGCGGGTGGTAATGAGCAGTTCTTC.